The 10 T cell receptor beta chains in this list originate from one sample, sequenced in a study of cytomegalovirus exposure and HLA in healthy donors. Sequencing used immunoSEQ multiplex PCR; TCRdb keeps in-frame clones, though not all of them. The data hold about 73,000 clones, with 85% to 95% observed a single time. Sequenced input: PBMCs. The receptor set was obtained from a man between 18 and 35 years old in good health and CMV-seronegative.

The genes are TRBV15 and TRBJ2-3; 9 nucleotides match TRBD2. The CDR3 extends over 16 amino acids. Looked up from germline, CDR1 is LNHNV and CDR2 is YYDKDF (reference sequence). V shed 1 base, J shed 4 bases, and the junction held 6 bases outside the gene matches. This CDR3 reads CATSRVRGGPPDTQYF. CDR3 bases: TGTGCCACCAGCAGAGTGCGGGGGGGCCCTCCAGATACGCAGTATTTT.

The chain couples TRBV6-1 to TRBJ1-2, with TRBD1 matching over 7 bases. This CDR3 contains 14 residues. Losses at the gene ends were 1 base for V and 4 bases for J; bases not matched to a gene: 3. Germline V CDR1 and CDR2: MNHNS, SASEGT. This CDR3 is CASSEGQGFYGYTF. In DNA, the CDR3 is TGTGCCAGCAGTGAAGGACAGGGATTCTATGGCTACACCTTC.

J is TRBJ2-1 and V is TRBV7-8; 8 nucleotides align to TRBD1. The germline V gene encodes CDR1 SGHVS and CDR2 FQNEAQ. This CDR3 is built from 17 residues. Trimming at V came to 0 bases and at J to 5 bases, leaving 9 bases not matched to a gene. The CDR3 region has the DNA TGTGCCAGCAGCTTAGCGTGGGGACAGGCGGTTGACAATGAGCAGTTCTTC. It is translated as CASSLAWGQAVDNEQFF.

CDR3 sequence (DNA): TGTGCCACCAGCATGCGGTCAGCACTAGCCAAAAACATTCAGTACTTC. This codes for CATSMRSALAKNIQYF. This sequence joins TRBV15 and TRBJ2-4; D not resolved. The CDR3 contains 16 residues. Germline loops: CDR1 LNHNV, CDR2 YYDKDF (reference sequence). The V end was cut by 4 bases, the J end by 0 bases, with 13 bases between.

The chain uses TRBV5-1 and TRBJ1-1, with D possibly TRBD1 on 6 matching bases. This CDR3 spans 13 amino acids. The V gene's germline CDR1 is SGHRS and CDR2 YFSETQ. Trimming pared 4 bases from V and 11 bases from J, leaving 18 bases between. The CDR3 coding sequence is TGCGCCAGCAGCCGGGGTCCGGGACAAGCGGCTTTCTTT. This encodes CASSRGPGQAAFF.

The V call is TRBV5-1, the J call TRBJ2-3; 10 bases agree with TRBD2. The CDR3 spans 16 residues. Looked up from germline, CDR1 is SGHRS and CDR2 is YFSETQ. After removal of 5 bases from V and 6 bases from J, the junction contained 12 bases not matched to a gene. The CDR3 DNA sequence: TGCGCCAGCAGGTTACCGAGCGGGGGGGCCTTGGATACGCAGTATTTT. It translates to CASRLPSGGALDTQYF.

The rearrangement uses TRBV7-6 and TRBJ2-7; TRBD1 aligns across 9 bases. CDR1 and CDR2 (germline): SGHVS, FNYEAQ. V trimming: 0 bases; J trimming: 2 bases; junction bases outside the gene matches: 5. The CDR3 covers 16 residues. The CDR3, as DNA: TGTGCCAGCAGCTTAGCAGGGGGACAGGGTACCTACGAGCAGTACTTC. It yields the protein CASSLAGGQGTYEQYF.

The chain employs TRBV4-3 and TRBJ1-5, with D uncertain. The germline V gene has CDR1 LGHNA and CDR2 YSLEER. CDR3 size: 13 residues. Trimming shortened V by 4 bases and J by 6 bases, and 10 bases separated the two germline ends. The CDR3 is CASSRSRGQPQHF. DNA of the CDR3: TGCGCCAGCAGCCGATCCCGGGGTCAGCCCCAGCATTTT.

The rearrangement uses TRBV10-3 and TRBJ2-1, with 7 bases lining up with TRBD1. CDR1 is ENHRY, CDR2 SYGVKD, per germline. This CDR3 is built from 14 residues. Trimming cost V 5 bases and J 2 bases; bases outside gene matches: 3. The CDR3, as DNA: TGTGCCATCAGTTCACAGGGGCCCTACAATGAGCAGTTCTTC. Its translation: CAISSQGPYNEQFF.

DNA for the CDR3: TGTGCCAGCAGTACAACAGGGGACCGGTATAGCAATCAGCCCCAGCATTTT. This sequence encodes CASSTTGDRYSNQPQHF. This chain joins TRBV28 and TRBJ1-5; 7 bases agree with TRBD1. V lost 5 bases, J lost 0 bases, and 10 bases stayed unmatched. Germline V gives CDR1 MDHEN, CDR2 SYDVKM. The length of the CDR3 is 17 residues.